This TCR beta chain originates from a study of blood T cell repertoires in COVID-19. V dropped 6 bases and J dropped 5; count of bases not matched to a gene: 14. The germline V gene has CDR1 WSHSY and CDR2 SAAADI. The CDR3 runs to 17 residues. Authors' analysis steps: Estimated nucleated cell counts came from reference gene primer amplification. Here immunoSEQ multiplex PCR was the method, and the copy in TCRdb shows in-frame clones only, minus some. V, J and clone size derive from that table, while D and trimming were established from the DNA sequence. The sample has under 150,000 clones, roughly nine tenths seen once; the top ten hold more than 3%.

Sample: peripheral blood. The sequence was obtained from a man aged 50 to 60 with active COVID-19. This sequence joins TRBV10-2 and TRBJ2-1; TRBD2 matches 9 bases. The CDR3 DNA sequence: TGCGCCAGCAGCCGCGGCCAGGCGGGAGGGCCCCACAATGAGCAGTTCTTC. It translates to CASSRGQAGGPHNEQFF.